Listed below are T cell receptor beta chains from one sample, sequenced in a study of blood T cell repertoires in COVID-19. The table came from immunoSEQ multiplex PCR; TCRdb's copy has only in-frame clones and leaves some out. The data contain approximately 150,000 clones, 75% to 85% of them seen just once; the ten biggest clones take up about 16%. The sequenced material came from PBMCs or T cells enriched from blood (not recorded which). The receptors derive from a man between 50 and 59 years old who had recovered from COVID-19. The CDR3 runs from the conserved cysteine through the conserved F or W. Each record gives: J gene, D gene, clone size, V gene, CDR3 protein, CDR3 DNA. D genes are given only for firm matches. The listing skips clone size in some rows; elsewhere it reads once, few, many or a size class.

TRBJ1-1 TRBD1 - TRBV10-3 CAISGTGNTEAFF TGTGCCATCAGCGGGACAGGGAACACTGAAGCTTTCTTT
TRBJ1-4 TRBD1 - TRBV10-3 CAIGKTGTAEEKLFF TGTGCCATCGGAAAAACCGGGACAGCGGAGGAAAAACTGTTTTTT
TRBJ1-1 - - TRBV4-2 CASSQGGVANTEAFF TGTGCCAGCAGCCAAGGCGGGGTGGCAAACACTGAAGCTTTCTTT
TRBJ1-1 TRBD1 - TRBV5-1 CASTDPTGGRTEAFF TGCGCCAGTACTGATCCGACAGGGGGGCGGACTGAAGCTTTCTTT
TRBJ1-6 - once TRBV12-3/TRBV12-4 CASSLGQHSPLHF TGTGCCAGCAGTCTCGGACAGCACTCACCCCTCCACTTT
TRBJ1-6 - - TRBV14 CASSHLPNSPLHF TGTGCCAGCAGCCACCTTCCCAATTCACCCCTCCACTTT
TRBJ1-5 TRBD1 - TRBV28 CASTPGGGFGNQPQHF TGTGCCAGCACCCCAGGGGGCGGGTTCGGCAATCAGCCCCAGCATTTT
TRBJ2-7 - once TRBV6-5 CASRGEPSPYEQYF TGTGCCAGCAGGGGAGAGCCTAGTCCCTACGAGCAGTACTTC
TRBJ2-6 - - TRBV2 CASSDYSGANVLTF TGTGCCAGCAGTGACTACTCTGGGGCCAACGTCCTGACTTTC
TRBJ1-5 TRBD1 - TRBV29-1 CSVVDRQGQPQHF TGCAGCGTGGTGGACAGGCAAGGCCAGCCCCAGCATTTT
TRBJ1-6 - - TRBV27 CASGEREGTPLHF TGTGCCAGCGGGGAAAGGGAGGGTACACCCCTCCACTTT
TRBJ1-3 - - TRBV29-1 CSGLIGNTIYF TGCAGCGGGCTGATCGGAAACACCATATATTTT
TRBJ2-3 TRBD2 once TRBV2 CARERAGGPNTDTQYF TGTGCCAGGGAGCGGGCGGGGGGGCCGAACACAGATACGCAGTATTTT
TRBJ2-7 TRBD1 - TRBV29-1 CSVVGTGVHEQYF TGCAGCGTTGTGGGGACAGGGGTTCACGAGCAGTACTTC
TRBJ1-4 TRBD1 - TRBV27 CASSSQTGVGNEKLFF TGTGCCAGCAGTTCACAAACAGGGGTTGGGAATGAAAAACTGTTTTTT
TRBJ2-7 - - TRBV14 CASSKRAGASEQYF TGTGCCAGCAGCAAAAGGGCAGGGGCGAGTGAGCAGTACTTC
TRBJ2-5 - - TRBV5-1 CASSLRVGETQYF TGCGCCAGCAGCTTGCGGGTCGGTGAGACCCAGTACTTC
TRBJ2-1 TRBD2 - TRBV5-1 CASSLVTSGGFYNEQFF TGCGCCAGCAGCTTGGTGACTAGCGGGGGGTTCTACAATGAGCAGTTCTTC
TRBJ2-2 TRBD1 - TRBV14 CASSLGQGYTGELFF TGTGCCAGCAGCCTGGGACAGGGATACACCGGGGAGCTGTTTTTT
TRBJ2-7 - - TRBV27 CASSFPRYEQYF TGTGCCAGCAGTTTTCCCCGCTACGAGCAGTACTTC
TRBJ1-5 - - TRBV25-1 CASSVRGDTNTNQPQHF TGTGCCAGCAGTGTGCGGGGGGACACAAACACCAATCAGCCCCAGCATTTT
TRBJ1-6 - many TRBV9 CASSASSNSPLHF TGTGCCAGCAGCGCTAGCAGTAATTCACCCCTCCACTTT
TRBJ2-7 - - TRBV6-5 CASTPPGGHEQYF TGTGCCAGCACTCCGCCCGGGGGTCACGAGCAGTACTTC
TRBJ2-5 TRBD1 once TRBV24-1 CATSDPSGGEGETQYF TGTGCCACCAGTGATCCCTCAGGGGGCGAAGGAGAGACCCAGTACTTC
TRBJ1-1 - - TRBV9 CASSVAGRTEAFF TGTGCCAGCAGCGTAGCAGGGAGGACTGAAGCTTTCTTT
TRBJ1-1 - - TRBV27 CASSLRGSTEAFF TGTGCCAGCAGCTTAAGGGGGTCCACTGAAGCTTTCTTT
TRBJ2-3 - - TRBV28 CASRLAGATDTQYF TGTGCCAGCAGGCTCGCAGGGGCCACAGATACGCAGTATTTT
TRBJ2-4 - - TRBV14 CASRLTPGNIQYF TGTGCCAGCAGGCTCACCCCGGGAAACATTCAGTACTTC
TRBJ2-3 TRBD2 - TRBV10-1 CASSVAGGRTDTQYF TGCGCCAGCAGTGTTGCGGGGGGGCGCACAGATACGCAGTATTTT
TRBJ1-1 - - TRBV12-3/TRBV12-4 CASSTTVNTEAFF TGTGCCAGTTCGACAACGGTTAACACTGAAGCTTTCTTT
TRBJ1-5 TRBD1 - TRBV27 CASSSQGEGQPQHF TGTGCCAGCAGTTCACAGGGGGAAGGTCAGCCCCAGCATTTT
TRBJ2-7 TRBD2 - TRBV6-1 CASSERGGPYEQYF TGTGCCAGCAGTGAACGGGGGGGACCCTACGAGCAGTACTTC
TRBJ2-5 TRBD2 - TRBV7-2 CASSLGSSGGQETQYF TGTGCCAGCAGCTTGGGGTCTAGCGGGGGTCAAGAGACCCAGTACTTC
TRBJ1-1 TRBD1 - TRBV7-8 CASSLERDRGITEAFF TGTGCCAGCAGCTTAGAAAGGGACAGGGGGATCACTGAAGCTTTCTTT
TRBJ1-1 TRBD1 - TRBV5-1 CASSMGQSNTEAFF TGCGCCAGCAGCATGGGACAGTCGAACACTGAAGCTTTCTTT
TRBJ1-5 - - TRBV30 CAWAGGDQPQHF TGTGCCTGGGCGGGGGGGGATCAGCCCCAGCATTTT
TRBJ1-2 TRBD1 - TRBV5-1 CASSLDRGGYTF TGCGCCAGCAGCTTGGACAGGGGTGGCTACACCTTC
TRBJ2-2 - - TRBV2 CASSGRGTGELFF TGTGCCAGCAGTGGTAGGGGCACCGGGGAGCTGTTTTTT
TRBJ1-1 TRBD1 - TRBV29-1 CSVRQGSTEAFF TGCAGCGTCCGACAGGGCAGCACTGAAGCTTTCTTT
TRBJ1-2 - - TRBV7-8 CASSAGSNYGYTF TGTGCCAGCAGCGCAGGATCTAACTATGGCTACACCTTC
TRBJ2-3 TRBD1 - TRBV6-4 CASSDPPGQGADTQYF TGTGCCAGCAGTGACCCCCCGGGACAGGGCGCAGATACGCAGTATTTT
TRBJ1-3 - - TRBV19 CASEETGTWIRGNTIYF TGTGCCAGCGAAGAGACCGGGACATGGATTAGGGGAAACACCATATATTTT
TRBJ2-2 TRBD1 few TRBV10-1 CASRGTAGELFF TGCGCCAGCAGGGGGACAGCCGGGGAGCTGTTTTTT
TRBJ1-6 - - TRBV9 CASSRGGVNSPLHF TGTGCCAGCAGCAGGGGAGGGGTCAATTCACCCCTCCACTTT
TRBJ1-2 TRBD1 - TRBV27 CASSLLGDRGLNGYTF TGTGCCAGCAGTTTATTAGGGGACAGGGGGCTAAATGGCTACACCTTC
TRBJ1-6 TRBD1 - TRBV18 CASSLTGTADNSPLHF TGTGCCAGCTCACTTACCGGGACAGCCGATAATTCACCCCTCCACTTT
TRBJ1-1 - - TRBV5-1 CASSLGALNTEAFF TGCGCCAGCAGCTTGGGGGCTCTGAACACTGAAGCTTTCTTT
TRBJ1-5 TRBD1 - TRBV6-5 CASRRTPGGGQPQHF TGTGCCAGCAGACGGACACCAGGGGGCGGGCAGCCCCAGCATTTT
TRBJ1-1 - - TRBV29-1 CSVGAGVTEAFF TGCAGCGTTGGCGCAGGGGTTACTGAAGCTTTCTTT
TRBJ2-3 - - TRBV1 CTMLGTSFPDTQYF TGCACCATGCTCGGGACTAGCTTTCCAGATACGCAGTATTTT
TRBJ2-7 - - TRBV20-1 CSARDSYEQYF TGCAGTGCTAGAGACAGTTACGAGCAGTACTTC
TRBJ1-1 - - TRBV27 CASSKEKANTEAFF TGTGCCAGCAGTAAAGAAAAAGCGAACACTGAAGCTTTCTTT
TRBJ2-2 - - TRBV11-3 CASSFSGSGNTGELFF TGTGCCAGCAGCTTCTCAGGGTCAGGGAACACCGGGGAGCTGTTTTTT
TRBJ1-4 TRBD1 - TRBV18 CASSPVVGQGANEKLFF TGTGCCAGCTCACCAGTTGTCGGACAGGGAGCTAATGAAAAACTGTTTTTT
TRBJ2-7 - - TRBV7-9 CASSFSGSYEQYF TGTGCCAGCAGCTTTTCCGGGTCCTACGAGCAGTACTTC
TRBJ1-2 - - TRBV12-3/TRBV12-4 CASSFGQSYGYTF TGTGCCAGCAGTTTTGGACAGTCCTATGGCTACACCTTC
TRBJ1-4 TRBD1 - TRBV28 CVTALGQGNEKLFF TGTGTCACAGCACTAGGACAGGGTAATGAAAAACTGTTTTTT
TRBJ2-2 TRBD2 many TRBV5-1 CASSLSGGGGFGELFF TGCGCCAGCAGCTTGTCCGGCGGGGGAGGTTTCGGGGAGCTGTTTTTT